The 8 T cell receptor beta chains in this list originate from one sample, sequenced in a study of control samples from healthy donors and cancer patients. This table comes from immunoSEQ multiplex PCR, and its TCRdb copy is limited to in-frame clones, with some not included. Here the sample spans 61,000 or so clones, around 89% being singletons. The sequencing input was PBMCs. The receptors were gathered from a man aged 55 to 70 with colorectal cancer.

The V call is TRBV3-1 (or the pseudogene TRBV3-2), the J call TRBJ1-2; D is ambiguous. Germline CDR1 and CDR2: LGHDT and YNNKEL (reference sequence). Trimming took 3 bases from V and 4 from J, leaving 9 bases between them. The CDR3 has 13 residues. CDR3 amino acids: CASSQPTSYGYTF. DNA for the CDR3: TGTGCCAGCAGCCAGCCTACATCCTATGGCTACACCTTC.

The rearrangement uses TRBV5-1 and TRBJ2-1, with 10 bases fitting TRBD1. This CDR3 spans 16 amino acids. Germline lookup yields CDR1 SGHRS and CDR2 YFSETQ. The junction had 9 bases not matched to a gene; V was cut back by 5 bases and J by 4 bases. Here the CDR3 reads CASSLTGQGRYNEQFF. CDR3 DNA sequence: TGCGCCAGCAGTCTGACGGGACAGGGGCGATACAATGAGCAGTTCTTC.

The chain uses TRBV2 and TRBJ1-2; D not certain. V was shortened by 11 bases and J by 3 bases, with 16 bases between the two germline ends. The CDR3 length is 13 residues. The germline CDR1 and CDR2 sequences are SNHLY and FYNNEI. CDR3 in amino acids: CASGVQYDYGYTF. CDR3 nucleotides: TGTGCCTCTGGGGTTCAGTATGACTATGGCTACACCTTC.

The CDR3 sequence is CASSLSNYEQYF. The CDR3 nucleotides are TGTGCCAGCAGTTTAAGCAACTACGAGCAGTACTTC. The chain joins TRBV12-3 or TRBV12-4 to TRBJ2-7; D gene uncertain. Trimming cost V 2 bases and J 3 bases, with 5 bases left between them. The CDR3 loop spans 12 amino acids.

The chain uses TRBV7-9 and TRBJ2-4, with D possibly being TRBD1 (7 bases). V lost 3 bases, J lost 0 bases, and 12 bases lay in between. This CDR3 is 16 amino acids long. The V gene's germline CDR1 is SEHNR and CDR2 FQNEAQ (reference sequence). This CDR3 reads CASSLGGQLAKNIQYF. CDR3 DNA sequence: TGTGCCAGCAGCTTGGGGGGACAGCTAGCCAAAAACATTCAGTACTTC.

The CDR3 loop reads CASTGGTDLHF. For the CDR3, the DNA is TGTGCCAGTACGGGGGGAACTGACCTCCATTTT. This chain connects TRBV19 to TRBJ1-5, with D maybe TRBD1 (5 bases). V was clipped by 7 bases and J by 16 bases, with 17 bases between them. The germline CDR1 and CDR2 sequences are LNHDA and SQIVND (reference sequence). This CDR3 is built from 11 residues.

The chain joins TRBV5-8 to TRBJ1-6; D gene unclear. V lost 0 bases and J lost 9, with 13 bases in between. CDR3 length: 15 residues. CDR1 SGHTS and CDR2 YDEGEE come from the germline V gene. The CDR3 reads CASSLDPGLISPLHF. The CDR3 DNA is TGTGCCAGCAGCTTGGATCCGGGTTTGATTTCACCCCTCCACTTT. Supplemented by reference TRBV5-8 and TRBJ1-6, the full variable domain reads EAGVTQSPTHLIKTRGQQATLRCSPISGHTSVYWYQQALGLGLQFLLWYDEGEERNRGNFPPRFSGRQFPNYSSELNVNALELEDSALYLCASSLDPGLISPLHFGNGTRLTVT.

V gene TRBV25-1 combines with J gene TRBJ2-2, with unresolved D. This CDR3 comprises 13 residues. V gave up 2 bases and J gave up 6 bases, with 7 bases separating them. Germline loops: CDR1 MGHDK, CDR2 SYGVNS. CDR3 amino acids: CASSEIGSGELFF. In nucleotides, the CDR3 is TGTGCCAGCAGTGAAATAGGATCCGGGGAGCTGTTTTTT.